The present entry profiles one TCR beta chain with its context. Sorted regulatory T cells were CD4-positive, CD25-high and CD127-low or negative. The CDR3 is made up of 15 amino acids. CDR1 is MGHRA, CDR2 YSYEKL, per germline. V dropped 0 bases and J dropped 3; count of bases not matched to a gene: 4. Some clones are missing from TCRdb's copy, which holds only in-frame ones; the method was immunoSEQ multiplex PCR. The data hold about 22,000 clones, with 94% observed a single time. The data originate from a study of B cell selection in AIRE deficiency. This TCR derives from a human donor with AIRE deficiency. The chain has TRBV4-1 and TRBJ2-7, with 8 bases aligning to TRBD1. Sequencing was done on a sample of Tregs sorted from PBMCs. CDR3 coding DNA: TGCGCCAGCAGCCAAGAGGACAGGGTCGGCTACGAGCAGTACTTC. Protein: CASSQEDRVGYEQYF.